Below are 14 T cell receptor beta chains sequenced from a single sample in a study of human CD8 memory T cell subsets. UMI-labeled 5' RACE produced the TCR beta libraries. TCRdb reanalyzed the 5' RACE reads and collapses them to one entry per CDR3 protein, without DNA. Seen in this sample are roughly 7,000 distinct CDR3 sequences; the ten most common clones hold more than 20%. Sequenced input: CD8+ T cells from PBMCs. Every receptor here comes from a human donor in good health.

J is TRBJ2-1 and V is TRBV7-2. The CDR3 totals 11 residues. Germline V gene data show CDR1 as SGHTA and CDR2 as FQGNSA. The chain's CDR3 is CASSYDTSPFF.

The rearrangement links TRBV18 to TRBJ2-7; TCRdb calls TRBD1, which cannot be checked without DNA. Germline V gene data show CDR1 as KGHSH and CDR2 as LQKENI. This CDR3 comprises 15 residues. Here the CDR3 reads CASSPLKQESYEQYF.

V and J are TRBV19 and TRBJ1-5; lacking DNA, the TRBD1 call made by TCRdb goes unchecked. Looked up from germline, CDR1 is LNHDA and CDR2 is SQIVND (reference sequence). The CDR3 consists of 15 residues. The CDR3 loop reads CASSTGTSSNQPQHF.

This clonotype shows up as medium-sized (0.01 to 0.1%) by frequency. V and J are TRBV5-1 and TRBJ2-6. The CDR3 is 13 residues long. The germline CDR1 and CDR2 sequences are SGHRS and YFSETQ. This CDR3 reads CASSLQGANVLTF.

This clonotype is deemed medium-sized by its frequency. The V gene is TRBV7-9, the J gene TRBJ2-5; TCRdb's D call of TRBD2 is untestable without DNA. This CDR3 spans 13 amino acids. Germline V CDR1 and CDR2: SEHNR, FQNEAQ (reference sequence). The CDR3 reads CASRKEGQETQYF. Variable domain in full (rest from reference TRBV7-9 and TRBJ2-5): DTGVSQNPRHKITKRGQNVTFRCDPISEHNRLYWYRQTLGQGPEFLTYFQNEAQLEKSRLLSDRFSAERPKGSFSTLEIQRTEQGDSAMYLCASRKEGQETQYFGPGTRLLVL.

The chain combines TRBV6-5 with TRBJ2-1; without DNA, the TCRdb call of TRBD2 cannot be checked. This CDR3 is 15 amino acids long. The germline gives CDR1 MNHEY, CDR2 SVGAGI. Here the CDR3 reads CASTHTGSSWSEQFF.

The V gene is TRBV5-1, the J gene TRBJ2-7; TCRdb selects TRBD1, and the lack of DNA leaves this call unchecked. This CDR3 has 14 amino acids. Germline CDR1 and CDR2: SGHRS and YFSETQ. CDR3 sequence reads: CASSLDRVVAEQYF.

The rearrangement joins TRBV11-2 to TRBJ2-1; lacking DNA, the TRBD2 call made by TCRdb goes unchecked. Germline V gives CDR1 SGHAT, CDR2 FQNNGV. This CDR3 is 16 amino acids long. The CDR3 sequence: CASSWVLAGDYNEQFF.

The chain recombines TRBV4-2 with TRBJ2-1; the TCRdb D gene call, TRBD2, has no DNA to confirm it. The germline gives CDR1 LGHNA, CDR2 YNFKEQ. This CDR3 has 16 amino acids. This chain's CDR3 is CASSQPPSGRVNEQFF.

This clonotype is called medium-sized based on its frequency. The chain is built from TRBV12-3 or TRBV12-4 and TRBJ2-1. This CDR3 region has 12 residues. The chain's CDR3 is CASSLAANEQFF.

V usage is TRBV5-1 and J usage is TRBJ1-1. The CDR3 has 15 amino acids. Germline V gives CDR1 SGHRS, CDR2 YFSETQ. CDR3 residues: CASSYGVGENTEAFF.

The chain links TRBV12-3 or TRBV12-4 to TRBJ2-1; TCRdb lists TRBD2, though no DNA is available to test this call. The CDR3 length is 15 residues. The CDR3 is CASIGLSDSYNEQFF.

By frequency, this clonotype registers medium-sized. The rearrangement joins TRBV19 to TRBJ2-1. The CDR3 sequence is 14 residues long. The germline gives CDR1 LNHDA, CDR2 SQIVND (reference sequence). This CDR3 is CASSTREISNEQFF. Drawing the rest from reference TRBV19 and TRBJ2-1, the complete variable domain is DGGITQSPKYLFRKEGQNVTLSCEQNLNHDAMYWYRQDPGQGLRLIYYSQIVNDFQKGDIAEGYSVSREKKESFPLTVTSAQKNPTAFYLCASSTREISNEQFFGPGTRLTVL.

This chain connects TRBV24-1 to TRBJ2-7. The CDR3 has 13 amino acids. Germline V gene sequence: CDR1 KGHDR, CDR2 SFDVKD. The CDR3 protein is CATSQQNSYEQYF.